The clone carrying this T cell receptor (beta chain) occurred a few times. This entry is derived from a study of beta chain features in type 1 diabetes. Sequenced material consisted of expressed TCRB transcripts (all of the isolated RNA was reverse transcribed). The table came from immunoSEQ multiplex PCR; TCRdb's copy has only in-frame clones and leaves some out. The sample contains almost 350,000 clones, around 7.6% of which appear only once. Via CD45RO/CCR7/CD25/CD127/CD95/CD27, cells of the CD4+ naive, central memory, regulatory and stem cell-like memory subsets were sorted. The clonotype comes from a woman between 18 and 29 years old in good health. Input material: central memory CD4+ T cells from blood.

The CDR3 region has the DNA TGTGCCAGCGGGGGACGCATGGGAGAGACCCAGTACTTC. This gives the protein CASGGRMGETQYF. The gene calls are TRBV7-3 and TRBJ2-5, with D perhaps being TRBD1 or TRBD2 (5 bases each). This CDR3 has 13 amino acids. V dropped 8 bases and J dropped 4 bases, with 14 bases sitting between them. Germline-derived CDR1 and CDR2 are SGHTA and FQGTGA.